This TCR beta chain was identified in a study of cytomegalovirus exposure and HLA in healthy donors. Germline CDR1 and CDR2: LNHNV and YYDKDF (reference sequence). The length of the CDR3 is 15 residues. V was shortened by 1 base and J by 0 bases, with 9 bases between the two germline ends. PCR amplification relied on 60 Vbeta primers (plus 13 Jbeta primers). Assay used: immunoSEQ multiplex PCR; TCRdb lists only in-frame clones, some missing. The table lists roughly 120,000 clones, 79% of them singletons. The source material was PBMCs. The chain joins TRBV15 to TRBJ2-5; D is perhaps TRBD2 (6 bases). The receptor was isolated from a man aged 18 to 35 in good health and CMV-seronegative. CDR3 DNA: TGTGCCACCAGCAGAGGCGGGACCAACCAAGAGACCCAGTACTTC. It translates to CATSRGGTNQETQYF.